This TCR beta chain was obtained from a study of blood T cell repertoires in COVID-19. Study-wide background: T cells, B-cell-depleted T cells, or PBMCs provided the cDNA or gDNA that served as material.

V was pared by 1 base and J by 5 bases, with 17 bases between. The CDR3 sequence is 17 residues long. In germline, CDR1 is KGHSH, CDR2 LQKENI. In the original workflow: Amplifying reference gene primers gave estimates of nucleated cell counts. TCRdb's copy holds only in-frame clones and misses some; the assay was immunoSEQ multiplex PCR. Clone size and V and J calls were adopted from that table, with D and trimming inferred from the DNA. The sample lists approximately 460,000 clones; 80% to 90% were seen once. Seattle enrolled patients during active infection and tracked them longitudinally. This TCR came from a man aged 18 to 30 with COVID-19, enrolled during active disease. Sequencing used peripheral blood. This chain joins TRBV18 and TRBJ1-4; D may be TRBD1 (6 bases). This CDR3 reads CASSPRPPGDFNEKLFF. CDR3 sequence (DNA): TGTGCCAGCTCACCACGTCCCCCAGGGGATTTCAATGAAAAACTGTTTTTT.